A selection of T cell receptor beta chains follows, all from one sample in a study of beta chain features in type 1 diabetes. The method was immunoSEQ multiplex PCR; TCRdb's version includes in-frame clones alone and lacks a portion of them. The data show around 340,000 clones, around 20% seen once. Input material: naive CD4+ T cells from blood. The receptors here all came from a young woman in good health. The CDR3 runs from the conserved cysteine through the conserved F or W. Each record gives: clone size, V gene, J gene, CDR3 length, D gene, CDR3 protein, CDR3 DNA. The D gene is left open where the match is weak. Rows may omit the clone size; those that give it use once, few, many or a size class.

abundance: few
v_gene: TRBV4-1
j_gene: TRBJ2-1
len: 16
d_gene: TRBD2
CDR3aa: CASSQVSGRAINEQFF
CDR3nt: TGCGCCAGCAGCCAAGTTAGCGGGAGGGCAATAAATGAGCAGTTCTTC

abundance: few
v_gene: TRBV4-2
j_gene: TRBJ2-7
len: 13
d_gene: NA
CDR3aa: CASSQVGGVEQYF
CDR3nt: TGTGCCAGCAGCCAAGTCGGAGGGGTCGAGCAGTACTTC

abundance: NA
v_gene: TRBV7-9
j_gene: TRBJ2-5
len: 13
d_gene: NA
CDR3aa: CASSLSSQETQYF
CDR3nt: TGTGCCAGCAGCTTGAGTAGCCAAGAGACCCAGTACTTC

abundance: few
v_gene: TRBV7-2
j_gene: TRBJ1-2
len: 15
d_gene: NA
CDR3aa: CASSLAGYRVYGYTF
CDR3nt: TGTGCCAGCAGCTTAGCGGGATACAGGGTCTATGGCTACACCTTC

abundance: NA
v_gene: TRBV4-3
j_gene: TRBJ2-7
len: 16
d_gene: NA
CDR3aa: CASSQDSQGGVYEQYF
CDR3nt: TGCGCCAGCAGCCAAGATTCGCAGGGTGGAGTCTACGAGCAGTACTTC

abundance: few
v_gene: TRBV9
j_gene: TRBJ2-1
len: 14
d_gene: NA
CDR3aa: CASSVEQVPVNLFF
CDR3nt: TGTGCCAGCAGCGTAGAACAGGTCCCCGTTAATCTGTTCTTC

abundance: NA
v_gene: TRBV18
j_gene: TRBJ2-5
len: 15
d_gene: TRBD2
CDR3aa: CASSPGAGLQETQYF
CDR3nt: TGTGCCAGCTCACCAGGGGCGGGACTACAAGAGACCCAGTACTTC

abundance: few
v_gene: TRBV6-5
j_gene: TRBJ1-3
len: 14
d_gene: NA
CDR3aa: CASSYSFSGNTIYF
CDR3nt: TGTGCCAGCAGTTATTCGTTCTCTGGAAACACCATATATTTT

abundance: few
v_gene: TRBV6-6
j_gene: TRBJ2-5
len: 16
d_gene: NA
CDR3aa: CASSYRLGTQQETQYF
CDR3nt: TGTGCCAGCAGTTACCGACTAGGGACGCAACAAGAGACCCAGTACTTC

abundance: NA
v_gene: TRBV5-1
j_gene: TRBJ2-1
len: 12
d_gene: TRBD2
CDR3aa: CASGRGGNEQFF
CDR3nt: TGCGCCAGCGGGAGGGGAGGTAATGAGCAGTTCTTC

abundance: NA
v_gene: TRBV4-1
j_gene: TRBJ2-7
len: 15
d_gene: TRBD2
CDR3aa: CASSQDQRGHYEQYF
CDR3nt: TGCGCCAGCAGCCAAGACCAGCGGGGTCACTACGAGCAGTACTTC

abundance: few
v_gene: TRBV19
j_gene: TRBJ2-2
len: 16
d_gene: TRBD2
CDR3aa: CASTAGGPLGTGELFF
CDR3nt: TGTGCCAGTACAGCGGGAGGGCCCCTAGGGACCGGGGAGCTGTTTTTT

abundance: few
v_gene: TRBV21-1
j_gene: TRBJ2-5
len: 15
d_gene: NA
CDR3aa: CASSKEKGAWETQYF
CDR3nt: TGTGCCAGCAGCAAAGAAAAGGGGGCCTGGGAGACCCAGTACTTC

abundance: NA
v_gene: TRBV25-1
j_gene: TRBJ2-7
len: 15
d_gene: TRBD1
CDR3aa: CASSEGGQGDYEQYF
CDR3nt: TGTGCCAGCAGTGAAGGTGGTCAGGGGGACTACGAGCAGTACTTC

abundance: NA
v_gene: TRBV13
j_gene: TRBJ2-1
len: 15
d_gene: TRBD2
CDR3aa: CASSLVLATYNEQFF
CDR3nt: TGTGCCAGCAGCTTAGTACTAGCGACTTACAATGAGCAGTTCTTC

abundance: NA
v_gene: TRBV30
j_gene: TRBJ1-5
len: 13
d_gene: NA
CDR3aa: CAWGGNLNQPQHF
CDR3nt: TGTGCCTGGGGGGGCAACCTCAATCAGCCCCAGCATTTT

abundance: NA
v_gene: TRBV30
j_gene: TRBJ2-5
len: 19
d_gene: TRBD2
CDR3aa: CAWSLGLAGGGWIGETQYF
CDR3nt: TGTGCCTGGAGCCTAGGACTAGCGGGAGGAGGATGGATAGGTGAGACCCAGTACTTC

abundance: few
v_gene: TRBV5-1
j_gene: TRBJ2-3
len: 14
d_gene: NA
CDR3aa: CASSLVGRTDTQYF
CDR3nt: TGCGCCAGCAGCCTGGTGGGCCGCACAGATACGCAGTATTTT

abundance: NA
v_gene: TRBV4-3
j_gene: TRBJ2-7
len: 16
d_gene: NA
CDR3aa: CASSQDQGLTSYEQYF
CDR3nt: TGCGCCAGCAGCCAAGATCAGGGCCTGACCTCCTACGAGCAGTACTTC

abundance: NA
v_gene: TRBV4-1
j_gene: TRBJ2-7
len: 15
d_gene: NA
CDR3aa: CASSQDKYISYEQYF
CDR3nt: TGCGCCAGCAGCCAAGACAAGTACATCTCCTACGAGCAGTACTTC

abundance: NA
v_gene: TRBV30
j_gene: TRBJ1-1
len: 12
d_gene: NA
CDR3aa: CAWSVTNTEAFF
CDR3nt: TGTGCCTGGAGTGTAACTAACACTGAAGCTTTCTTT

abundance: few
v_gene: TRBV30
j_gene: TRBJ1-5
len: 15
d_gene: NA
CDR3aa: CAWNRAGRHNQPQHF
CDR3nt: TGTGCCTGGAATCGCGCCGGGAGGCACAATCAGCCCCAGCATTTT

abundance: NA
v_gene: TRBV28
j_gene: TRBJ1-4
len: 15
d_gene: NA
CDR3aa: CASSLGQVTNEKLFF
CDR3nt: TGTGCCAGCAGTCTGGGACAAGTTACTAATGAAAAACTGTTTTTT

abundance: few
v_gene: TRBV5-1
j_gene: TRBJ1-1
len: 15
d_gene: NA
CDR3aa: CASSLDGTMNTEAFF
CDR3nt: TGCGCCAGCAGCTTGGACGGAACTATGAACACTGAAGCTTTCTTT

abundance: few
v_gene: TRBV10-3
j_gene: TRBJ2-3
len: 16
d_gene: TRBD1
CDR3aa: CAISRDRASRTDTQYF
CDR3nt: TGTGCCATCAGCCGGGACAGGGCTTCTCGCACAGATACGCAGTATTTT

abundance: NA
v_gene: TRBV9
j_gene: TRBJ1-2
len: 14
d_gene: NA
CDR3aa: CASRGGPSHYGYTF
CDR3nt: TGTGCCAGCAGAGGGGGACCCAGCCACTATGGCTACACCTTC

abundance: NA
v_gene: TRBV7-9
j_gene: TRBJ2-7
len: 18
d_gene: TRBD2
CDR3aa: CASSPNPGLAGGTGEQYF
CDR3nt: TGTGCCAGCAGCCCGAACCCGGGGTTAGCGGGAGGAACGGGGGAGCAGTACTTC

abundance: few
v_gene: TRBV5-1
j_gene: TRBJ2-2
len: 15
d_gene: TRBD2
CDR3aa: CASSLGTRNTGELFF
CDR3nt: TGCGCCAGCAGCTTAGGGACTAGAAACACCGGGGAGCTGTTTTTT

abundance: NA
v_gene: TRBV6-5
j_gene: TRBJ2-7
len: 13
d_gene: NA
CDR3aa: CASSYGGPNEQYF
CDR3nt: TGTGCCAGCAGTTACGGAGGTCCTAACGAGCAGTACTTC

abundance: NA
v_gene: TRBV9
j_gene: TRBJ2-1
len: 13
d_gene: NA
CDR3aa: CASSPSSYNEQFF
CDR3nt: TGTGCCAGCAGCCCTAGCTCCTACAATGAGCAGTTCTTC

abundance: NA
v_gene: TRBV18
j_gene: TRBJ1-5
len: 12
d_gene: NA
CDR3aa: CASSQGRGPQHF
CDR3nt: TGTGCCAGCTCCCAGGGGAGGGGGCCCCAGCATTTT

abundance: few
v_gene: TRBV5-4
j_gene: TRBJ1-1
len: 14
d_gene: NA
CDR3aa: CASSLVVGGAEAFF
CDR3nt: TGTGCCAGCAGCCTGGTCGTGGGGGGAGCTGAAGCTTTCTTT

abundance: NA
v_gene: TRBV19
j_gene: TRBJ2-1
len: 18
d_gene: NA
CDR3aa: CASTPISTGLGGYNEQFF
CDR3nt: TGTGCCAGTACCCCAATCTCTACTGGACTAGGGGGTTACAATGAGCAGTTCTTC

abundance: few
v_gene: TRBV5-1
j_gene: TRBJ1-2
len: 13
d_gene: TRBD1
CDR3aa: CASSIGQGHGYTF
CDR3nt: TGCGCCAGCAGCATCGGACAGGGTCATGGCTACACCTTC

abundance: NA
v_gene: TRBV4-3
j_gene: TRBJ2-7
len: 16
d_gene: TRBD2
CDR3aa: CASSHSGGASSYEQYF
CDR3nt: TGCGCCAGCAGCCATAGCGGGGGGGCAAGCTCCTACGAGCAGTACTTC

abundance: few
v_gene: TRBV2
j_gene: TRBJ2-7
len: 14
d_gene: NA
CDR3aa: CASRVTGGVDEQYF
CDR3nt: TGTGCCAGTCGGGTGACAGGTGGTGTGGACGAGCAGTACTTC

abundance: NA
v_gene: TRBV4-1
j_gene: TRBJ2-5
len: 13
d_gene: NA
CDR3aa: CASSRGLFETQYF
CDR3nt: TGCGCCAGCAGCCGAGGACTTTTCGAGACCCAGTACTTC

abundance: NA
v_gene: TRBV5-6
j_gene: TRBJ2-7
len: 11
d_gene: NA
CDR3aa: CASSFRYEQYF
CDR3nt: TGTGCCAGCAGCTTCAGATACGAGCAGTACTTC

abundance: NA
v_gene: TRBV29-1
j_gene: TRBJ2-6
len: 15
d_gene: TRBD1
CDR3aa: CSVGQGTSGANVLTF
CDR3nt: TGCAGCGTAGGACAGGGAACCTCTGGGGCCAACGTCCTGACTTTC

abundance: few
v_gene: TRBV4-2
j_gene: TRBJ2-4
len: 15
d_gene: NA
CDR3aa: CASTQEAQSQNIQYF
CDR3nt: TGTGCCAGCACCCAAGAGGCCCAGTCCCAAAACATTCAGTACTTC

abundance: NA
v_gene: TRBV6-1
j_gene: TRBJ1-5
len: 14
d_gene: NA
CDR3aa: CASRAGSTHQPQHF
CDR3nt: TGTGCCAGCCGGGCGGGGTCAACCCATCAGCCCCAGCATTTT

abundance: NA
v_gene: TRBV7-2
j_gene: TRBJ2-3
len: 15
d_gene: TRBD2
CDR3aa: CASSLASGAADTQYF
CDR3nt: TGTGCCAGCAGCTTAGCTAGCGGGGCCGCAGATACGCAGTATTTT

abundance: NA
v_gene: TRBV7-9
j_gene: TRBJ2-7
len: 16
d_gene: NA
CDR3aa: CASSGNFRGVAYEQYF
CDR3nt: TGTGCCAGCAGCGGGAACTTCAGGGGTGTGGCCTACGAGCAGTACTTC

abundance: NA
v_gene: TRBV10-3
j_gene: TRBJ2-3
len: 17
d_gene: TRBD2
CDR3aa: CAIKRGLAGGTPDTQYF
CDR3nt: TGTGCCATCAAAAGAGGGCTAGCGGGAGGCACGCCGGATACGCAGTATTTT

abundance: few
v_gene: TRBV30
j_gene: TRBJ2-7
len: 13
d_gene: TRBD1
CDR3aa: CAWSVRQGGEQYF
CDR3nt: TGTGCCTGGAGTGTACGACAGGGGGGCGAGCAGTACTTC

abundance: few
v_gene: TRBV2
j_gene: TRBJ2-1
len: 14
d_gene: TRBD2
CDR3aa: CASRGLVAYNEQFF
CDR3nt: TGTGCCAGCAGGGGACTAGTGGCCTACAATGAGCAGTTCTTC

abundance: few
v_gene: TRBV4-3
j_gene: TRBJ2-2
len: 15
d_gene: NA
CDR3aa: CASSSGIVATGELFF
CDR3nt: TGCGCCAGCAGCTCAGGGATTGTGGCCACCGGGGAGCTGTTTTTT

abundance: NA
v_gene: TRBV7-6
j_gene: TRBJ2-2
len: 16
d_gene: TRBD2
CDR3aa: CASSLEAGGPIGELFF
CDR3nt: TGTGCCAGCAGCTTAGAGGCGGGGGGGCCGATCGGGGAGCTGTTTTTT

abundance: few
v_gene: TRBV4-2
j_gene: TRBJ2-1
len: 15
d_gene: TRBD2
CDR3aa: CASSRTSGTQYEQFF
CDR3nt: TGTGCCAGCAGCCGGACTAGCGGGACCCAATATGAGCAGTTCTTC